The clone carrying this T cell receptor (beta chain) was counted ten times or more. Antigen: not known. The V and J ends lost 3 bases and 5 bases, in that order; junction bases with no gene match: 4. Germline assignment: CDR1 LGHDT and CDR2 YNNKEL (reference sequence). This CDR3 is built from 14 residues. The data originate from a study of blood T cells in healthy people across ages. It was approximately 10 milliliters of peripheral blood that were drawn from each donor. The study's findings and limits: Changes seen in expanded clonotypes were possibly confounded by donor CMV status left unknown. Higher diversity and more naive CD4+ cells were features of long-lived donors, compared to aged donors.

The use of a sample-barcoded 5' primer and a J-beta primer mix characterized a second PCR of roughly 7 to 12 cycles. Paired-end reads containing CDR3 totaled no fewer than 2.5 million for each sample. TCRdb re-analysed the 5' RACE reads in MiXCR, keeping a single row per CDR3 protein. The table has hundreds of thousands of distinct CDR3 sequences, around 20% seen once. The V gene is TRBV3-1, the J gene TRBJ2-1, with 7 nucleotides matching TRBD1. This sequence originates from a man in his 70s in good health. The sequenced material came from blood. In DNA form, the CDR3 reads TGTGCCAGCAGCCAGACAGGGTGGAACAATGAGCAGTTCTTC. Protein product: CASSQTGWNNEQFF.